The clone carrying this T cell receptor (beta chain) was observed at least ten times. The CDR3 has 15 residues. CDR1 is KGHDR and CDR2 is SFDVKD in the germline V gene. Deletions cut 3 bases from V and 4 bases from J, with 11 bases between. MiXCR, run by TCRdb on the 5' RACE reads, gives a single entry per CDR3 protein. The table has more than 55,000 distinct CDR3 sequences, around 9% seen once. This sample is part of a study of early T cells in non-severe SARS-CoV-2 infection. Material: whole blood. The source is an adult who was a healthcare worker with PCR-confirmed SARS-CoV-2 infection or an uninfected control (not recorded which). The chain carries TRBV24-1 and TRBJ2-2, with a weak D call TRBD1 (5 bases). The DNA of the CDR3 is TGTGCCACCAGTGATCCGACAGATCCCACCGGGGAGCTGTTTTTT. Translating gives CATSDPTDPTGELFF.